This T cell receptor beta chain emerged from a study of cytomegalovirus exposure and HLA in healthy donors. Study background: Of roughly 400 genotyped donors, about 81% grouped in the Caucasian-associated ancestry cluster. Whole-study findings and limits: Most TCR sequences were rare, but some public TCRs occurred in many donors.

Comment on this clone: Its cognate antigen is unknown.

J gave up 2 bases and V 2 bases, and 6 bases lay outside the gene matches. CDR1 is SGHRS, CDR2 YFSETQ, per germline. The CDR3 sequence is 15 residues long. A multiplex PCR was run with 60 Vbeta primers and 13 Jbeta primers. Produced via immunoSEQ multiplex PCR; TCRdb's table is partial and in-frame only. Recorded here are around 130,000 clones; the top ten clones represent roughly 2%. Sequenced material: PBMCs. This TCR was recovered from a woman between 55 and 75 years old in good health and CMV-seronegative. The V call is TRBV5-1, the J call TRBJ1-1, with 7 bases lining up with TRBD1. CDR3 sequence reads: CASSLGGTANTEAFF. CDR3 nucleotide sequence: TGCGCCAGCAGCTTAGGAGGGACAGCTAACACTGAAGCTTTCTTT.